These T cell receptor beta chains were read from a single sample in a study of blood T cells in healthy people across ages. Each CDR3 protein gets one entry after TCRdb re-called the 5' RACE reads with MiXCR. Here the sample spans 750,000 to 950,000 distinct CDR3 sequences, 25% to 30% being singletons. This sample was also put to use in a study of T cells of mothers and their children.

Sequencing was carried out using blood. These receptors were taken from a woman aged 40 to 50 in good health. The CDR3 runs from the conserved cysteine through the conserved F or W. Fields, in order: J gene, V gene, clone size, D gene, CDR3 DNA, CDR3 protein. A D gene is named only where the DNA matches it firmly. The size entry is marked missing in some rows and otherwise reads once, few, many or a size class.

J gene: TRBJ1-5
V gene: TRBV27
clone size: few
D gene: -
CDR3 DNA: TGTGCCAGCAGGCGGGACGGGGGGTCCAATCAGCCCCAGCATTTT
CDR3 protein: CASRRDGGSNQPQHF

J gene: TRBJ2-7
V gene: TRBV5-1
clone size: many
D gene: TRBD2
CDR3 DNA: TGCGCCAGCAGCTTCACTAGCGGGGGGAACTACGAGCAGTACTTC
CDR3 protein: CASSFTSGGNYEQYF

J gene: TRBJ2-4
V gene: TRBV4-2
clone size: many
D gene: -
CDR3 DNA: TGTGCCAGCAGCCAAGATTTGACTGCCAAAAACATTCAGTACTTC
CDR3 protein: CASSQDLTAKNIQYF

J gene: TRBJ1-1
V gene: TRBV6-5
clone size: -
D gene: TRBD1
CDR3 DNA: TGTGCCAGCAGCCTACTCTCGGGGGCAGGGGGCAGCACTGGAGCTTTCTTT
CDR3 protein: CASSLLSGAGGSTGAFF

J gene: TRBJ1-6
V gene: TRBV20-1
clone size: few
D gene: -
CDR3 DNA: TGCAGTACTAGAAGGGTTTCCCAATCACCCCTCCACTTT
CDR3 protein: CSTRRVSQSPLHF

J gene: TRBJ2-7
V gene: TRBV5-1
clone size: -
D gene: TRBD1
CDR3 DNA: TGCGCCAGCAGCCCCCGTGAGGACAGGGGGCGGGAGCAGTACTTC
CDR3 protein: CASSPREDRGREQYF

J gene: TRBJ2-5
V gene: TRBV7-2
clone size: -
D gene: -
CDR3 DNA: TGTGCCAGCAGCTTTTCGACGTCCGAGGAGACCCAGTACTTC
CDR3 protein: CASSFSTSEETQYF

J gene: TRBJ1-6
V gene: TRBV13
clone size: -
D gene: -
CDR3 DNA: TGTGCCAGCAGCCCGACCCGACAGACATATAATTCACCCCTCCACTTT
CDR3 protein: CASSPTRQTYNSPLHF

J gene: TRBJ2-7
V gene: TRBV4-2
clone size: -
D gene: TRBD1
CDR3 DNA: TGTGCCAGCAGCCAACCCGACAGGGGCTACGAGCAGTACTTC
CDR3 protein: CASSQPDRGYEQYF

J gene: TRBJ1-5
V gene: TRBV7-8
clone size: -
D gene: -
CDR3 DNA: TGTGCCAGCAGCTTACCCAATCAGCCCCGGCATTTT
CDR3 protein: CASSLPNQPRHF

J gene: TRBJ1-4
V gene: TRBV6-6
clone size: -
D gene: -
CDR3 DNA: TGTGCCAGCAGTTGGGTTATTTCAGGGACAACTAATGAAAAACTGTTTTTT
CDR3 protein: CASSWVISGTTNEKLFF

J gene: TRBJ1-1
V gene: TRBV9
clone size: -
D gene: TRBD1
CDR3 DNA: TGTGCCAGCAGCGTAGACGGGACAGTGAACACTGAAGCTTTCTTT
CDR3 protein: CASSVDGTVNTEAFF

J gene: TRBJ1-2
V gene: TRBV28
clone size: -
D gene: -
CDR3 DNA: TGTGCCAGCAGAGACCTCCAGGGTAACGGCTATGGCTACACCTTC
CDR3 protein: CASRDLQGNGYGYTF

J gene: TRBJ2-1
V gene: TRBV5-5
clone size: few
D gene: TRBD1
CDR3 DNA: TGTGCCAGCAGCGGCGGACAGGGGGCGAGTTCAAATGAGCAGTTCTTC
CDR3 protein: CASSGGQGASSNEQFF

J gene: TRBJ2-7
V gene: TRBV7-9
clone size: many
D gene: -
CDR3 DNA: TGTGCCAGCAGCTCCGGCGGGACAGTAATGGAGCAGTACTTC
CDR3 protein: CASSSGGTVMEQYF

J gene: TRBJ1-5
V gene: TRBV20-1
clone size: -
D gene: -
CDR3 DNA: TGCAGTGCTAGAGCAGCAGCTTCGAGGCCCCAGCATTTT
CDR3 protein: CSARAAASRPQHF

J gene: TRBJ1-4
V gene: TRBV19
clone size: -
D gene: TRBD1
CDR3 DNA: TGTGCCAGTAGTGTTGGGACAGGGGAGCTCGAAAAACTGTTTTTT
CDR3 protein: CASSVGTGELEKLFF

J gene: TRBJ2-1
V gene: TRBV7-6
clone size: many
D gene: -
CDR3 DNA: TGTGCCAGCAGCTTAAACTATGCCAATGAGCAGTTCTTC
CDR3 protein: CASSLNYANEQFF

J gene: TRBJ2-3
V gene: TRBV5-1
clone size: few
D gene: TRBD1
CDR3 DNA: TGCGCCAGCAGACCTGACAGGGGCAACACAGATACGCAGTATTTT
CDR3 protein: CASRPDRGNTDTQYF

J gene: TRBJ2-7
V gene: TRBV7-2
clone size: few
D gene: -
CDR3 DNA: TGTGCCAGCAGCTTAGATCGACAGCTCTACGAGCAGTACTTC
CDR3 protein: CASSLDRQLYEQYF

J gene: TRBJ1-4
V gene: TRBV4-1
clone size: few
D gene: TRBD1
CDR3 DNA: TGCGCCAGCAGCACGCGACAGGGGACGACTAATGAAAAACTGTTTTTT
CDR3 protein: CASSTRQGTTNEKLFF

J gene: TRBJ2-5
V gene: TRBV27
clone size: many
D gene: -
CDR3 DNA: TGTGCCAGCAGTTTAGGACAAGCGGAGACCCAGTACTTC
CDR3 protein: CASSLGQAETQYF

J gene: TRBJ1-3
V gene: TRBV6-5
clone size: -
D gene: TRBD1
CDR3 DNA: TGTGCCAGCAGTCTCACAGGGGGCCTCTCTGGAAACACCATATATTTT
CDR3 protein: CASSLTGGLSGNTIYF

J gene: TRBJ1-5
V gene: TRBV12-3/TRBV12-4
clone size: -
D gene: -
CDR3 DNA: TGTGCCAGCAGTTTCGGCGTGAAGGAGCCCCAGCATTTT
CDR3 protein: CASSFGVKEPQHF

J gene: TRBJ2-4
V gene: TRBV7-3
clone size: -
D gene: TRBD2
CDR3 DNA: TGTGCCAGCAGCTTAAGTTTGGCTAGCGGAAACATTCAGTACTTC
CDR3 protein: CASSLSLASGNIQYF

J gene: TRBJ2-6
V gene: TRBV5-6
clone size: few
D gene: -
CDR3 DNA: TGTGCCAGCGCACCCAGGGGTTTATCTGGGGCCAACGTCCTGACTTTC
CDR3 protein: CASAPRGLSGANVLTF

J gene: TRBJ2-5
V gene: TRBV15
clone size: -
D gene: TRBD2
CDR3 DNA: TGTGCCACCGCTAGCGGGGGGAGACGACAGCAGTACTTC
CDR3 protein: CATASGGRRQQYF

J gene: TRBJ1-1
V gene: TRBV12-3/TRBV12-4
clone size: -
D gene: TRBD1
CDR3 DNA: TGTGCCAGCAGTACGGGACAGGGGATGGACACTGAAGCTTTCTTT
CDR3 protein: CASSTGQGMDTEAFF

J gene: TRBJ1-5
V gene: TRBV12-3/TRBV12-4
clone size: few
D gene: -
CDR3 DNA: TGTGCCAGCAGTACCGGGACACTGAGCAATCAGCCCCAGCATTTT
CDR3 protein: CASSTGTLSNQPQHF

J gene: TRBJ2-3
V gene: TRBV10-3
clone size: many
D gene: -
CDR3 DNA: TGTGCCATCAGTGAGTCAACCGATACGCAGTATTTT
CDR3 protein: CAISESTDTQYF

J gene: TRBJ2-1
V gene: TRBV27
clone size: many
D gene: TRBD2
CDR3 DNA: TGTGCCAGCAGTTTATGGCCCGGGGGGGCCGGGGGAAATGAGCAGTTCTTC
CDR3 protein: CASSLWPGGAGGNEQFF

J gene: TRBJ2-7
V gene: TRBV3-1
clone size: many
D gene: -
CDR3 DNA: TGTGCCAGCAGCCAAGATAGGGATTCCTACGAGCAGTACTTC
CDR3 protein: CASSQDRDSYEQYF

J gene: TRBJ1-1
V gene: TRBV6-1
clone size: -
D gene: -
CDR3 DNA: TGTGCCAGCAGTGAATTTGGGGGCACTGAAGCTTTCTTT
CDR3 protein: CASSEFGGTEAFF

J gene: TRBJ1-1
V gene: TRBV5-1
clone size: -
D gene: -
CDR3 DNA: TGCGCCGGCAGCTTGGTGCCCCAGGGAAACACTGAAGCTTTCTTT
CDR3 protein: CAGSLVPQGNTEAFF

J gene: TRBJ2-2
V gene: TRBV11-1
clone size: few
D gene: -
CDR3 DNA: TGTGCCAGCAGTTTACGAGGGAACACCGGGGAGCTGTTTTTT
CDR3 protein: CASSLRGNTGELFF

J gene: TRBJ2-5
V gene: TRBV4-3
clone size: -
D gene: -
CDR3 DNA: TGCGCCAGCGGCCACCAATTTTTGGACTCCGACCAAGAGACCCAGTACTTC
CDR3 protein: CASGHQFLDSDQETQYF

J gene: TRBJ1-2
V gene: TRBV5-1
clone size: few
D gene: TRBD1
CDR3 DNA: TGCGCCAGCAGCTTTAGGACAGGGGGCGGTAACTATGGCTACACCTTC
CDR3 protein: CASSFRTGGGNYGYTF

J gene: TRBJ2-1
V gene: TRBV9
clone size: -
D gene: TRBD1
CDR3 DNA: TGTGCCAGCAGCCCAAGGCGACCGGGACAGTACAATGAGCAGTTCTTC
CDR3 protein: CASSPRRPGQYNEQFF

J gene: TRBJ2-7
V gene: TRBV28
clone size: many
D gene: -
CDR3 DNA: TGTGCCAGCAGTTTTGGGTCGGGGGCGACCTACGAGCAGTACTTC
CDR3 protein: CASSFGSGATYEQYF

J gene: TRBJ2-3
V gene: TRBV5-6
clone size: -
D gene: -
CDR3 DNA: TGTGCCAGCAGCCTCGACCGACCAAGGTTCGATACGCAGTATTTT
CDR3 protein: CASSLDRPRFDTQYF

J gene: TRBJ2-2
V gene: TRBV28
clone size: -
D gene: -
CDR3 DNA: TGTGCCAGCAGTTCCCACGGAGGGCTAGCAGGGGAGCTGTTTTTT
CDR3 protein: CASSSHGGLAGELFF

J gene: TRBJ1-1
V gene: TRBV7-2
clone size: -
D gene: TRBD1
CDR3 DNA: TGTGCCAGCAGCTTCCAAACTACAGGGGGGTCTGAAGCTTTCTTT
CDR3 protein: CASSFQTTGGSEAFF

J gene: TRBJ2-1
V gene: TRBV15
clone size: few
D gene: TRBD1
CDR3 DNA: TGTGCCACCAGCAGAGTTAGGGCAGGGGGCGATCAGTTCTTC
CDR3 protein: CATSRVRAGGDQFF

J gene: TRBJ1-2
V gene: TRBV5-1
clone size: many
D gene: TRBD1
CDR3 DNA: TGCGCCAGCAGCTTGTTACGCCGACAGGGTAACTATGGCTACACCTTC
CDR3 protein: CASSLLRRQGNYGYTF

J gene: TRBJ2-1
V gene: TRBV7-2
clone size: many
D gene: TRBD1
CDR3 DNA: TGTGCCAGCAGCTCTTACGCGGACAGGGTCAATGAGCAGTTCTTC
CDR3 protein: CASSSYADRVNEQFF

J gene: TRBJ2-5
V gene: TRBV19
clone size: many
D gene: TRBD1
CDR3 DNA: TGTGCCAGTAGTGACAGGGGTTCTGGAGAGACCCAGTACTTC
CDR3 protein: CASSDRGSGETQYF

J gene: TRBJ1-2
V gene: TRBV28
clone size: -
D gene: -
CDR3 DNA: TGTGCCAGCATTCCGTACCGCCCGGGAAACCTCTATGGCTACACCTTC
CDR3 protein: CASIPYRPGNLYGYTF

J gene: TRBJ1-5
V gene: TRBV28
clone size: -
D gene: TRBD1
CDR3 DNA: TGTGCCAGCGGACAGGGTACTCAGCCCCAGCATTTT
CDR3 protein: CASGQGTQPQHF

J gene: TRBJ1-1
V gene: TRBV20-1
clone size: -
D gene: -
CDR3 DNA: TGCAGTGCTCGACCGGGATTCATGAACACTGAAGCTTTCTTT
CDR3 protein: CSARPGFMNTEAFF